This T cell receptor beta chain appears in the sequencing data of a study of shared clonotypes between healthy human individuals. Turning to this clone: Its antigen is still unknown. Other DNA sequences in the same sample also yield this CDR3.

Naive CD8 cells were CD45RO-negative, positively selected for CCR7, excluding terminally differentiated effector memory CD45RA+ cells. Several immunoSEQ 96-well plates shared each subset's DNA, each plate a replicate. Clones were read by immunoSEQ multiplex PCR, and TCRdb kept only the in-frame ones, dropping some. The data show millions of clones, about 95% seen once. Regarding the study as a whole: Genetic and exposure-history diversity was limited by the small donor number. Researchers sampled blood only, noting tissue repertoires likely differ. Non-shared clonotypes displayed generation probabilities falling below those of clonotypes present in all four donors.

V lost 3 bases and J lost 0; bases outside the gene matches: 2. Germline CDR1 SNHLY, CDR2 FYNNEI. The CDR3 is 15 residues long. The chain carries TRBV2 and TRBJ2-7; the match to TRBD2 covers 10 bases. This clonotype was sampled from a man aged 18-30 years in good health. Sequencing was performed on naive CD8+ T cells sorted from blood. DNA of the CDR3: TGTGCCAGCAGTGAGCGACTAGCGGGCTCCTACGAGCAGTACTTC. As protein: CASSERLAGSYEQYF.